This is a list of T cell receptor beta chains from one sample in a study of shared clonotypes between healthy human individuals. Measured with immunoSEQ multiplex PCR; TCRdb has only the in-frame clones, and not every one. This sample has more than 600,000 clones, with 90% to 95% found just once. The source material was naive CD8+ T cells sorted from blood. Source of these receptors: a man under 40 in good health. Both conserved end residues are part of each CDR3. Each record gives: CDR3 DNA, CDR3 protein, clone size, V gene, J gene, D gene. The D gene is left open where the match is weak. Clone sizes are given selectively: once, few, many, or a class where the clone is expanded.

TGCAGCGTTGAAACCAGGAACACCGGGGAGCTGTTTTTT,CSVETRNTGELFF,once,TRBV29-1,TRBJ2-2,.
TGTGCCAGCAGTCCCGGACTAGCGGGAGGCAATGAGCAGTTCTTC,CASSPGLAGGNEQFF,.,TRBV6-5,TRBJ2-1,TRBD2
TGTGCCAGCAGTTTAAGGGGACTAGTAGCTCAGTACTTC,CASSLRGLVAQYF,.,TRBV28,TRBJ2-4,TRBD2
TGTGCCAGCTCACTGGGGCAGGGGGGCGGTCAGCCCCAGCATTTT,CASSLGQGGGQPQHF,once,TRBV18,TRBJ1-5,TRBD1
TGTGCCAGCAGCGCCCCACGCGATGGAAACACCATATATTTT,CASSAPRDGNTIYF,.,TRBV7-9,TRBJ1-3,.
TGTGCCAGCAGTTTAGGGCAGGGGGCCTACGAGCAGTACTTC,CASSLGQGAYEQYF,few,TRBV27,TRBJ2-7,TRBD1
TGTGCCAGCAGCTTACATATAGGTGGAGGGGACGAGCAGTACTTC,CASSLHIGGGDEQYF,.,TRBV7-2,TRBJ2-7,.
TGCGCCAGCAGCCAAGAGAGTCCGGGACTAGGCTACAATGAGCAGTTCTTC,CASSQESPGLGYNEQFF,.,TRBV4-3,TRBJ2-1,TRBD2
TGCGCCAGCAGCCCGCGTTGGGATTTTAATGAAAAACTGTTTTTT,CASSPRWDFNEKLFF,.,TRBV4-1,TRBJ1-4,.
TGTGCCAGCAGTGACTCGATAACGGGGGGCTACACCTTC,CASSDSITGGYTF,.,TRBV6-4,TRBJ1-2,.
TGTGCCAGCAAGGATCTAGGGAACACTGAAGCTTTCTTT,CASKDLGNTEAFF,.,TRBV5-6,TRBJ1-1,.
TGCGCCAGCAGCCAAGAGCGGTATGATACGCAGTATTTT,CASSQERYDTQYF,.,TRBV4-3,TRBJ2-3,.
TGTGCCACCAGCAGAGATCGGGCTAGCGGTAACGAGCAGTACTTC,CATSRDRASGNEQYF,.,TRBV15,TRBJ2-7,TRBD2
TGTGCCAGCAGTGAATCGAGTACAGGAACCTATAATTCACCCCTCCACTTT,CASSESSTGTYNSPLHF,once,TRBV25-1,TRBJ1-6,.
TGTGCCAGCAGCGCACAGGAACTCACAGATACGCAGTATTTT,CASSAQELTDTQYF,once,TRBV6-6,TRBJ2-3,.
TGTGCCACCAGCAGAGAGGCTAGCGGGAGTATAAACGAGCAGTACTTC,CATSREASGSINEQYF,.,TRBV15,TRBJ2-7,TRBD2
TGTGCCAGCAGCTCGATGCTCCCCTCCCGGGACAGGGAACATCATGAGCAGTTCTTC,CASSSMLPSRDREHHEQFF,.,TRBV7-9,TRBJ2-1,TRBD1
TGTGCCAGCAGCTTAGGGGGGTCCTATCCGTACGAGCAGTACTTC,CASSLGGSYPYEQYF,.,TRBV11-2,TRBJ2-7,.
TGTGCCAGTAGTATAGATCGGGGGAGGAAGACCCAGTACTTC,CASSIDRGRKTQYF,.,TRBV19,TRBJ2-5,.
TGTGCCAGCAGTTACAGGTTGGATACGCAGTATTTT,CASSYRLDTQYF,.,TRBV9,TRBJ2-3,.
TGTGCCAGCAGCGATTTACGACCGGGACTAGAGCGAAATGAGCAGTTCTTC,CASSDLRPGLERNEQFF,.,TRBV7-9,TRBJ2-1,TRBD2
TGTGCCAGCAGCTTAGGGGGGACGCTCGCCGGGGCCAACGTCCTGACTTTC,CASSLGGTLAGANVLTF,.,TRBV7-9,TRBJ2-6,.
TGTGCCAGCAGTTACTCCCGAGGAGGGACCGATACGCAGTATTTT,CASSYSRGGTDTQYF,.,TRBV6-5,TRBJ2-3,.
TGTGCCAGCAGCGTAGCGGGGGGAGGGTACAATGAGCAGTTCTTC,CASSVAGGGYNEQFF,.,TRBV9,TRBJ2-1,TRBD2
TGCGCCAGCAGCCAAGGGACGGTCGGTGAGCAGTTCTTC,CASSQGTVGEQFF,.,TRBV4-1,TRBJ2-1,.
TGTGCCAGCAGCCCGACTACCTACAATGAGCAGTTCTTC,CASSPTTYNEQFF,.,TRBV9,TRBJ2-1,.
TGTGCCAGCAGTTTGACTTACTGGGACGAGCAGTACTTC,CASSLTYWDEQYF,few,TRBV27,TRBJ2-7,.
TGTGCCAGCAGTTCGGTGATATTGATTGGGAGTTTTAACACTGAAGCTTTCTTT,CASSSVILIGSFNTEAFF,.,TRBV27,TRBJ1-1,.
TGTGCCAGCAGCCAAGGGGCAGGGGGCCACGAGCAGTACTTC,CASSQGAGGHEQYF,.,TRBV14,TRBJ2-7,TRBD1
TGCAGTGCGACGGGGGCCTATGGCTACACCTTC,CSATGAYGYTF,.,TRBV20-1,TRBJ1-2,.
TGTGCCAGCAGCCCCCGTGGAAACCGCCTTGAAGCTTTCTTT,CASSPRGNRLEAFF,.,TRBV14,TRBJ1-1,.
TGTGCCACCAGCAGAGAAGCGAGTTACGGGAATCAGCCCCAGCATTTT,CATSREASYGNQPQHF,.,TRBV15,TRBJ1-5,.
TGTGCCAGCAGCCCTGAGAGGTCCTACAATGAGCAGTTCTTC,CASSPERSYNEQFF,.,TRBV7-8,TRBJ2-1,.
TGTGCCAGCACCTCCTGGGGATTTGAGCAGTTCTTC,CASTSWGFEQFF,.,TRBV5-6,TRBJ2-1,.
TGCGCCAGCAAGGGACTTTACAATGAGGAGCAGTTCTTC,CASKGLYNEEQFF,once,TRBV10-2,TRBJ2-1,.
TGTGCCCCAGCCCCGATCTCTGGAAACACCATATATTTT,CAPAPISGNTIYF,.,TRBV7-9,TRBJ1-3,.
TGTGCCAGCAGTCCAACAGGGGGTCGAACCGGGGAGCTGTTTTTT,CASSPTGGRTGELFF,.,TRBV27,TRBJ2-2,TRBD1
TGTGCCAGCAGCTTAGCTAGCGGGAGATGGGATACGCAGTATTTT,CASSLASGRWDTQYF,.,TRBV7-3,TRBJ2-3,TRBD2
TGTGCCAGCAGTTTACGCCAGATGGTAGGAACAGATACGCAGTATTTT,CASSLRQMVGTDTQYF,.,TRBV27,TRBJ2-3,.
TGTGCCAGCAGCGGACCCTTAGCGGGAGTGATTGAGCAGTTCTTC,CASSGPLAGVIEQFF,.,TRBV7-9,TRBJ2-1,TRBD2
TGCGCCAGCAGCCAGGGTTATGGGATCAACCCCCAGCATTTT,CASSQGYGINPQHF,.,TRBV4-1,TRBJ1-5,.
TGTGCCAGCAGCGCCCGACTAGCGAATCAGTACCAAGAGACCCAGTACTTC,CASSARLANQYQETQYF,.,TRBV11-2,TRBJ2-5,TRBD2